The clone carrying this TCR beta chain has a single count. Its target is unknown. Profiled with immunoSEQ multiplex PCR; TCRdb holds only in-frame clones, not every one. The sample consists of around 250,000 clones, roughly 89% of them appearing once. The data originate from a study of Ad26.COV2.S vaccination and SARS-CoV-2 variants. Study details: Ad26.COV2.S was injected intramuscularly once or twice, 56 days apart. Broader study findings: Vaccinated and placebo-treated recipients had similar non-spike TCR breadth. Total responses of T cells may have been underestimated by the analyses of TCR breadth and depth.

This sample's treatment: roughly 18 received Ad26.COV2.S at low or high dose, single or two shots; about 5 received placebo; per-sample allocation not given. Day 63 after the first vaccine or placebo injection was the time point for sampling. V was clipped by 7 bases and J by 6 bases, with 15 bases between them. CDR3 length: 14 amino acids. Germline V gives CDR1 LNHDA, CDR2 SQIVND (reference sequence). Source: peripheral blood, taken in a trial of Ad26.COV2.S vaccine versus placebo. The TCR originated in a person between 18 and 65 years old who received the Ad26.COV2.S COVID-19 vaccine or a placebo. The genes are TRBV19 and TRBJ2-2; D is perhaps TRBD1 or TRBD2 (6 bases each). CDR3 protein: CASIGAGEAGELFF. CDR3 coding DNA: TGTGCCAGTATTGGGGCAGGGGAGGCCGGGGAGCTGTTTTTT.